This entry features one T cell receptor beta chain sequence. The germline gives CDR1 SGHRS, CDR2 YFSETQ. V shed 1 base, J shed 1 base, and the junction held 4 bases outside the gene matches. The CDR3 runs to 15 residues. After extraction with the RNeasy kit, roughly 0.45 to 1 ug of the RNA was reverse transcribed using random hexamers. Amplification of the TCR beta CDR3 was carried out by immunoSEQ multiplex PCR, which spanned a total of 54 Vbeta and 13 Jbeta segments. TCRdb processed the immunoSEQ multiplex PCR reads anew with MiXCR; each CDR3 protein has one entry. Of around 150,000 distinct CDR3 sequences in the sample, just under 95% were seen once. TCR beta sequencing covered blood CD8+ and CD4+ T cells. Controls matched for sex and age were healthy donors. The sample belongs to a study of CD8 T cells in Susac syndrome.

The TCR comes from a human donor in good health. The chain is built from TRBV5-1 and TRBJ1-1, with 7 bases lining up with TRBD1. Sequencing input: CD4+ T cells from PBMCs. The CDR3 loop is CASSLLGQTNTEAFF. The CDR3 nucleotides read TGCGCCAGCAGCTTGTTGGGACAGACGAACACTGAAGCTTTCTTT. The full variable domain, rest sourced from reference TRBV5-1 and TRBJ1-1, is KAGVTQTPRYLIKTRGQQVTLSCSPISGHRSVSWYQQTPGQGLQFLFEYFSETQRNKGNFPGRFSGRQFSNSRSEMNVSTLELGDSALYLCASSLLGQTNTEAFFGQGTRLTVV.